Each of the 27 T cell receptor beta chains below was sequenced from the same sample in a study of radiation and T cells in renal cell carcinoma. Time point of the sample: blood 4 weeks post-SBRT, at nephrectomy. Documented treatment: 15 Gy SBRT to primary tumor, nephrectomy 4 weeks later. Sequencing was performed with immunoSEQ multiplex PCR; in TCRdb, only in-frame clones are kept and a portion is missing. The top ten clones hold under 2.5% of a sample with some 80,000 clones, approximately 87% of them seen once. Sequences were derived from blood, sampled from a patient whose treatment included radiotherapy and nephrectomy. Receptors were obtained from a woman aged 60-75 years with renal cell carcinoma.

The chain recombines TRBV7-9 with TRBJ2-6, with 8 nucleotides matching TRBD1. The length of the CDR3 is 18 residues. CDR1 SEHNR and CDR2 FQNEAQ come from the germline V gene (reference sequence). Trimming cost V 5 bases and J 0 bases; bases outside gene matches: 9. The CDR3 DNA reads TGTGCCAGCAGCGGAGCTGGGACAGGCGACTCTGGGGCCAACGTCCTGACTTTC. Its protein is CASSGAGTGDSGANVLTF.

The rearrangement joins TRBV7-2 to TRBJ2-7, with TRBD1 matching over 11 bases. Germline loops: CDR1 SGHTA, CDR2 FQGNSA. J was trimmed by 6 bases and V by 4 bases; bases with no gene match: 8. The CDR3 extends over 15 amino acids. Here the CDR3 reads CASSSRTGGSREQYF. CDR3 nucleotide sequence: TGTGCCAGCAGCTCGCGGACAGGGGGCTCTCGCGAGCAGTACTTC.

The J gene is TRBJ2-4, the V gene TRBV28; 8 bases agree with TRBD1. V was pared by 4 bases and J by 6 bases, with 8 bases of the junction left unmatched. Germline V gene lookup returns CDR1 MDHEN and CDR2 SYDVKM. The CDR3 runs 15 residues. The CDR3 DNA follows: TGTGCCAGCAGTTCCTGGACAGGGCGGGGAAACATTCAGTACTTC. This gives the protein CASSSWTGRGNIQYF.

The CDR3 coding sequence is TGTGCCAGCAGGACAGGGGGAGTTCGTTCACCCCTCCACTTT. Translation gives CASRTGGVRSPLHF. The V call is TRBV6-5, the J call TRBJ1-6; 9 bases are a match to TRBD1. The J segment lost 9 bases and the V segment lost 6 bases, leaving 6 bases of the junction unmatched. The germline V gene encodes CDR1 MNHEY and CDR2 SVGAGI. This CDR3 spans 14 amino acids.

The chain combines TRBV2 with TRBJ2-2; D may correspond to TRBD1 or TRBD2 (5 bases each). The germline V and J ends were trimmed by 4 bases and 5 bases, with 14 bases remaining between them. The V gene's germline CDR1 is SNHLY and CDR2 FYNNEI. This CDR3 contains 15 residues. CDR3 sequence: CASSGLSEGTGELFF. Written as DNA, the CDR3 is TGTGCCAGCAGTGGCCTTTCCGAGGGGACCGGGGAGCTGTTTTTT.

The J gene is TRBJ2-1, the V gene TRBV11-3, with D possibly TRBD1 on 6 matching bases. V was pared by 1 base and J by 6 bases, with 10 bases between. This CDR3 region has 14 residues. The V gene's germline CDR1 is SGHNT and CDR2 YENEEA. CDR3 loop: CASSLAGTINEQFF. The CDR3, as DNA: TGTGCCAGCAGCTTAGCGGGGACAATCAATGAGCAGTTCTTC.

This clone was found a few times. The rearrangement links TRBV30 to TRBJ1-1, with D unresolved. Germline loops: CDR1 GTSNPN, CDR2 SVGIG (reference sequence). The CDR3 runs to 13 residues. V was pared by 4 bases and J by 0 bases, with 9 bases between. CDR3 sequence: CAWTFGLNTEAFF. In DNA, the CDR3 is TGTGCCTGGACTTTCGGGTTGAACACTGAAGCTTTCTTT.

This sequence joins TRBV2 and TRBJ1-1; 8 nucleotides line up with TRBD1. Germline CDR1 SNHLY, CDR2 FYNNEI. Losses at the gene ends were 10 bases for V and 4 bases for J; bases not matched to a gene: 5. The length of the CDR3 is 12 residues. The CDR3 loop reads CATGGAGTEAFF. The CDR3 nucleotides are TGTGCCACAGGGGGCGCGGGCACTGAAGCTTTCTTT.

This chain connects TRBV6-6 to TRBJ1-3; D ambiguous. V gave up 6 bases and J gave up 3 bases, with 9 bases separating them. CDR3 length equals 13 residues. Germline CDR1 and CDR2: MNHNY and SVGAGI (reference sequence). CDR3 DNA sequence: TGTGCCAGCAGGAGAGGAGATGGAAACACCATATATTTT. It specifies CASRRGDGNTIYF.

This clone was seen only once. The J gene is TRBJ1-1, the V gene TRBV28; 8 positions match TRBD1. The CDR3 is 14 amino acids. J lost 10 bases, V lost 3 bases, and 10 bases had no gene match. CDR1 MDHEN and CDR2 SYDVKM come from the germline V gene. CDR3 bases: TGTGCCAGCAGTTTGATCGACAGGGGTTGGGGAGCTTTCTTT. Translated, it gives CASSLIDRGWGAFF.

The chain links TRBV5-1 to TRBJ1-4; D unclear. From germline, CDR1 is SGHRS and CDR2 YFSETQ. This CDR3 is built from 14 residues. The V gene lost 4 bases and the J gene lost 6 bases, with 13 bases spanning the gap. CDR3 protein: CASSLRSVDEKLFF. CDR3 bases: TGCGCCAGCAGCCTACGGTCGGTGGATGAAAAACTGTTTTTT.

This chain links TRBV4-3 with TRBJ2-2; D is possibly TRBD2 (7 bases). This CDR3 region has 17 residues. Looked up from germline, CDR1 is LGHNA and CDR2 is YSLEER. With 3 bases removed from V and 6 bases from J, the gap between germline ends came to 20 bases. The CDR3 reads CASSQLEGGRAAGELFF. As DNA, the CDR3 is TGCGCCAGCAGCCAGCTCGAGGGGGGGAGGGCCGCCGGGGAGCTGTTTTTT.

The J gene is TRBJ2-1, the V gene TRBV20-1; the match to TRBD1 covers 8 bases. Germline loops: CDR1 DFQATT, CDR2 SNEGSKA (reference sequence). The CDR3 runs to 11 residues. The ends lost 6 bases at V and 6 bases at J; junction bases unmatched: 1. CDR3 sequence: CSARGLNEQFF. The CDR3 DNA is TGCAGTGCCAGGGGGCTCAATGAGCAGTTCTTC.

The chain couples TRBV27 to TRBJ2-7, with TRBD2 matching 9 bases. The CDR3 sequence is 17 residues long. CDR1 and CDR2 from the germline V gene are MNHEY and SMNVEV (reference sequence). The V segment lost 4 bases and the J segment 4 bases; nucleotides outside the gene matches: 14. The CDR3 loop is CASSYFWREGRQYEQYF. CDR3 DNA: TGTGCCAGCAGTTATTTCTGGCGGGAGGGCCGTCAATACGAGCAGTACTTC.

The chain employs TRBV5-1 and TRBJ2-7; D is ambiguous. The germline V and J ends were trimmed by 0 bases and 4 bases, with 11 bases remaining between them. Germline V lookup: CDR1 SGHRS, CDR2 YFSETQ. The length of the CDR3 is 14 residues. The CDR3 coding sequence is TGCGCCAGCAGCTTGGTGACAAGCCCTTACGAGCAGTACTTC. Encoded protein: CASSLVTSPYEQYF.

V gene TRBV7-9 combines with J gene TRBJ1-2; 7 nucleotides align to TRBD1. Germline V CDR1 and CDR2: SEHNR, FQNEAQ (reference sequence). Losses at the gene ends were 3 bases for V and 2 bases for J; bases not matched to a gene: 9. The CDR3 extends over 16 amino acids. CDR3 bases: TGTGCCAGCAGCTTTCTTACAGGGGCGATAAACTATGGCTACACCTTC. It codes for CASSFLTGAINYGYTF.

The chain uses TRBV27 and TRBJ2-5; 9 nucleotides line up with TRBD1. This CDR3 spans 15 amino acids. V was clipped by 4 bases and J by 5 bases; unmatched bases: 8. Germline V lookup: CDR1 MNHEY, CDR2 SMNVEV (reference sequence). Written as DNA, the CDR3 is TGTGCCAGCAGTTCCTACAGGGGGCAGGGGGAGACCCAGTACTTC. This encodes CASSSYRGQGETQYF.

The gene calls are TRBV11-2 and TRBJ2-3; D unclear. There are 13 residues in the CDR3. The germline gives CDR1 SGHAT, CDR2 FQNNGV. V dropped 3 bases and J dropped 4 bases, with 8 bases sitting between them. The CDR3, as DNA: TGTGCCAGCAGCTTCGAAACTCCAGATACGCAGTATTTT. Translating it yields CASSFETPDTQYF.

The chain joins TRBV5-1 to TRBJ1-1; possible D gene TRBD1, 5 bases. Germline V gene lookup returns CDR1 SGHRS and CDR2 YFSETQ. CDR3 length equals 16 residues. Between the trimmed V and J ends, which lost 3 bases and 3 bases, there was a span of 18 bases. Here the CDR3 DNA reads TGCGCCAGCAGCTATGGGACCCCCGGGCGGGACACTGAAGCTTTCTTT. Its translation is CASSYGTPGRDTEAFF.

As DNA, the CDR3 is TGTGCCAGCAGCCCGTTGGGGGGGGGTATGAACACTGAAGCTTTCTTT. Its protein product is CASSPLGGGMNTEAFF. J is TRBJ1-1 and V is TRBV9, with D possibly TRBD1 on 5 matching bases. CDR1 is SGDLS and CDR2 is YYNGEE in the germline V gene. Trimming left V 4 bases short and J 0 bases short, with 16 bases between. This CDR3 has 16 residues.

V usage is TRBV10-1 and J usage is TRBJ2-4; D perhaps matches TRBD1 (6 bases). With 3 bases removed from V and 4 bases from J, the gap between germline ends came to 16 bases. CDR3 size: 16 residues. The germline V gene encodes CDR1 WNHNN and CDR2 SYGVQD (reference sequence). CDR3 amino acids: CASSESFGTPKNIQYF. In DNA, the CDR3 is TGCGCCAGCAGTGAATCATTCGGGACACCTAAAAACATTCAGTACTTC.

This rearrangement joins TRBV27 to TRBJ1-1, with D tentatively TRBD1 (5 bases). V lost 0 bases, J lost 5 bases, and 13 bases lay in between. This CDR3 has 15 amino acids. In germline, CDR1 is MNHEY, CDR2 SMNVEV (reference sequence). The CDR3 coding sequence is TGTGCCAGCAGTTTATCGGTCGGGGGTTCGACTGAAGCTTTCTTT. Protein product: CASSLSVGGSTEAFF.

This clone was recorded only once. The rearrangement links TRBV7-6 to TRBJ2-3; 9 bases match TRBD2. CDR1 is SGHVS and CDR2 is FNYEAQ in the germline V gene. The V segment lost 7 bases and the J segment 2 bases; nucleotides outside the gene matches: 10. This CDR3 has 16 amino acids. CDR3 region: CASTVASGGPTDTQYF. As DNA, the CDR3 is TGTGCCAGCACCGTAGCGAGCGGGGGGCCCACAGATACGCAGTATTTT.

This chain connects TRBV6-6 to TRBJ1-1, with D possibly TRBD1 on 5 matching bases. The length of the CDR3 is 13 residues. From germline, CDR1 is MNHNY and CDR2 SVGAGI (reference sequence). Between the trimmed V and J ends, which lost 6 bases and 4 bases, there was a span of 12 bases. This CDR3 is CASRVGVSTEAFF. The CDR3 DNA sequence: TGTGCCAGCAGGGTAGGGGTTTCCACTGAAGCTTTCTTT.

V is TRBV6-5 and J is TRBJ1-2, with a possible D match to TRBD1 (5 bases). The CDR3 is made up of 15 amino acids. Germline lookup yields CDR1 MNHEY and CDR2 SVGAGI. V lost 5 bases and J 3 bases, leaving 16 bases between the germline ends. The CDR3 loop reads CASSAGWGDYYGYTF. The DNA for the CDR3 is TGTGCCAGCAGTGCCGGTTGGGGGGACTACTATGGCTACACCTTC.

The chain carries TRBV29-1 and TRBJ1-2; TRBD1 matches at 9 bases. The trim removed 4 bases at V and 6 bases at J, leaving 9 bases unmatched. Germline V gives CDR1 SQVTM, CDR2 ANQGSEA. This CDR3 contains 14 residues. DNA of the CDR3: TGCAGCGTTGTGGGGACAGGGTTTTACGATGGCTACACCTTC. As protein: CSVVGTGFYDGYTF. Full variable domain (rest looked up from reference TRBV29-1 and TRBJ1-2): SAVISQKPSRDICQRGTSLTIQCQVDSQVTMMFWYRQQPGQSLTLIATANQGSEATYESGFVIDKFPISRPNLTFSTLTVSNMSPEDSSIYLCSVVGTGFYDGYTFGSGTRLTVV.

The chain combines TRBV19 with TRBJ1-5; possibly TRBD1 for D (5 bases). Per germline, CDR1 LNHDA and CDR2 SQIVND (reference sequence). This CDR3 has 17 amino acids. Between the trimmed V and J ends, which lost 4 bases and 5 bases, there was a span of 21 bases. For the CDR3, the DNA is TGTGCCAGTAGTAGGGGCGGCAGGGTATCGCTGGATCAGCCCCAGCATTTT. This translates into CASSRGGRVSLDQPQHF.